The rows below give T cell receptor beta chains drawn from one sample of a study of blood T cell repertoires in COVID-19. The table came from immunoSEQ multiplex PCR; TCRdb's copy has only in-frame clones and leaves some out. The sample includes about 110,000 clones, over 65% of them seen just once. Sequenced material: peripheral blood. These receptors were collected from a middle-aged woman with acute or convalescent COVID-19. The CDR3 runs from the conserved cysteine through the conserved F or W.

v_gene | CDR3aa
TRBV4-1 | CASSQLPRNSREQFF
TRBV5-1 | CASSFPSVQGRASGERNEQFF
TRBV28 | CAHGGGTSTDTQYF
TRBV30 | CAWRQGGQGFSYF
TRBV6-1 | CASSDTILAGDTDTQYF
TRBV7-2 | CASSLVTVGLAGQETQYF
TRBV6-2/TRBV6-3 | CASSSQGVASPLHF
TRBV20-1 | CSASSPQGSSVYNEQFF
TRBV19 | CAGGGMAQYF
TRBV2 | CASSEARLYQPQHF
TRBV9 | CASSVVPGGTSGELFF
TRBV5-6 | CASSTGTGASRQYF
TRBV4-3 | CASSQVVGSYEQYF
TRBV5-1 | CASSLTGFGNTIYF
TRBV11-3 | CASSLEGALGEQFF
TRBV6-7 | CASLTGTGDSYSGNTIYF
TRBV30 | CAGTGGSTNEKLFF
TRBV7-9 | CASSRRQGSYEQYF
TRBV3-1/TRBV3-2 | CASSQQQGNQPQHF
TRBV5-1 | CASSSDRSSYNSPLHF